Listed here are 3 T cell receptor beta chains from one sample, sequenced in a study of cytomegalovirus exposure and HLA in healthy donors. PCR was performed using 60 Vbeta and 13 Jbeta primers. The repertoire was sequenced with immunoSEQ multiplex PCR; TCRdb's copy has only in-frame clones and lacks some. The table lists 100,000 to 140,000 clones, under 85% of them singletons. The sequenced material came from PBMCs. Every receptor here comes from a male donor in good health and CMV-seronegative.

The V call is TRBV6-1, the J call TRBJ2-7, with D tentatively TRBD2 (7 bases). Germline CDR1 reads MNHNS; CDR2 reads SASEGT. CDR3 size: 17 residues. Trimming removed 0 bases from V and 3 bases from J, with 18 bases in between. The CDR3 DNA is TGTGCCAGCAGTGAAGCGCTGGGGGCTAGCGGTCTCTACGAGCAGTACTTC. Translated: CASSEALGASGLYEQYF.

The chain couples TRBV15 to TRBJ2-1; D is possibly TRBD2 (6 bases). Germline assignment: CDR1 LNHNV and CDR2 YYDKDF (reference sequence). V lost 2 bases and J 7 bases, leaving 15 bases between the germline ends. The CDR3 is 15 amino acids. DNA for the CDR3: TGTGCCACCAGCAGAACTAGCCGGGAGAGTAATGAGCAGTTCTTC. This sequence encodes CATSRTSRESNEQFF.

The CDR3 sequence is CASRGSGRNNEQFF. The CDR3, as DNA: TGTGCCAGCAGAGGTAGCGGAAGAAATAATGAGCAGTTCTTC. V and J are TRBV27 and TRBJ2-1, with D possibly TRBD2 on 6 matching bases. The CDR3 spans 14 residues. CDR1 MNHEY and CDR2 SMNVEV come from the germline V gene (reference sequence). Trimming shortened V by 6 bases and J by 7 bases, and 16 bases separated the two germline ends.